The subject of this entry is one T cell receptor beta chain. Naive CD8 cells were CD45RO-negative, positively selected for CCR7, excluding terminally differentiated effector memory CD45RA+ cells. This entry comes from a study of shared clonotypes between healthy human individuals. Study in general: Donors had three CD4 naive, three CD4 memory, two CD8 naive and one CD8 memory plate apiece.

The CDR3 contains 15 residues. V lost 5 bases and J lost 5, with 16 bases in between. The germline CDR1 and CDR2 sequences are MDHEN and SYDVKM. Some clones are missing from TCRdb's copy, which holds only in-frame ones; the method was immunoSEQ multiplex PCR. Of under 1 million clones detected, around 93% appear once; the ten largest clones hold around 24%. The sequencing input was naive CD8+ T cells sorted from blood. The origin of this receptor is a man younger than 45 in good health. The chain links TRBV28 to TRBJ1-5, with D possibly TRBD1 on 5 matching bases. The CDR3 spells CASSTQGVGHQPQHF. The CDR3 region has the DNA TGTGCCAGCAGTACTCAGGGAGTAGGGCATCAGCCCCAGCATTTT.